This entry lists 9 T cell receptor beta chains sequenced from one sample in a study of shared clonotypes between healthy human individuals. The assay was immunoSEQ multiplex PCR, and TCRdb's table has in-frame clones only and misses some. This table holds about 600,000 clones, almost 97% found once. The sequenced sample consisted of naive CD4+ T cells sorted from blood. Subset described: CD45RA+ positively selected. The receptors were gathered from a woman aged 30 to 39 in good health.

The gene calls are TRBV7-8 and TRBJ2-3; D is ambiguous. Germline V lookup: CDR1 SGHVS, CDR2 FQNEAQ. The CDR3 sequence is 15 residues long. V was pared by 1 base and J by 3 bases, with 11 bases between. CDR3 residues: CASSLEVFSTDTQYF. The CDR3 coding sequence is TGTGCCAGCAGCTTAGAGGTATTCAGTACAGATACGCAGTATTTT.

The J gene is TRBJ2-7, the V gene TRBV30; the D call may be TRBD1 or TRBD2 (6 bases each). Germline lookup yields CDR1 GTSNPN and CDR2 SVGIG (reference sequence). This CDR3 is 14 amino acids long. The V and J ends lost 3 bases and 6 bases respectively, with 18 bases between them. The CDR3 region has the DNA TGTGCCTGGAGAGTAACGGGGGCATCGTCCGAGCAGTACTTC. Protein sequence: CAWRVTGASSEQYF.

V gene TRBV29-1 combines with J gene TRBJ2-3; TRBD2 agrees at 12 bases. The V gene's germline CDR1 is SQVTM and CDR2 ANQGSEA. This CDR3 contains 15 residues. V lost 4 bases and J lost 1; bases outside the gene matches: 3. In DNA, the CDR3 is TGCAGCGTTGCCCGGACTAGCGGGGGCACAGATACGCAGTATTTT. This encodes CSVARTSGGTDTQYF.

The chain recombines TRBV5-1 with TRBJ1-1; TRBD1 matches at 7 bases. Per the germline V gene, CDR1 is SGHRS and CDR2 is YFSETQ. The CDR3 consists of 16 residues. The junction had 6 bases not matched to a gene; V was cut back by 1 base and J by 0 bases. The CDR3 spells CASSLTTGNVNTEAFF. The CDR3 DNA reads TGCGCCAGCAGCTTGACGACAGGGAACGTGAACACTGAAGCTTTCTTT. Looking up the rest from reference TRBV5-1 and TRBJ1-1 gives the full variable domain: KAGVTQTPRYLIKTRGQQVTLSCSPISGHRSVSWYQQTPGQGLQFLFEYFSETQRNKGNFPGRFSGRQFSNSRSEMNVSTLELGDSALYLCASSLTTGNVNTEAFFGQGTRLTVV.

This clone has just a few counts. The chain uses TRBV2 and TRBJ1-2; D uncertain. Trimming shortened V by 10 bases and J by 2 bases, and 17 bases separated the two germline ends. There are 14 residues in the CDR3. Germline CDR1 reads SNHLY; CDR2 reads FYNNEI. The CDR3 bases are TGTGCCACCATCGGTATGACGGGGAACTATGGCTACACCTTC. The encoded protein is CATIGMTGNYGYTF.

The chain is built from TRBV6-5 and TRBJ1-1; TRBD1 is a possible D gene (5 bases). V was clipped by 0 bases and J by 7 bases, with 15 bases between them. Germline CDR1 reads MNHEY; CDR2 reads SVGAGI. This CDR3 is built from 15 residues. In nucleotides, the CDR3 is TGTGCCAGCAGTTACTCCGCAAATGGGGACCTTGAAGCTTTCTTT. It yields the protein CASSYSANGDLEAFF.

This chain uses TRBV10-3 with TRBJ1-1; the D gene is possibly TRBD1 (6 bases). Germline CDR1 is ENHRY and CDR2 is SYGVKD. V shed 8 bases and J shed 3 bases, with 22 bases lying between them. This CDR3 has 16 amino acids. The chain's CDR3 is CAIQGSGATMYTEAFF. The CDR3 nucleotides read TGTGCCATCCAGGGATCAGGGGCCACTATGTACACTGAAGCTTTCTTT.

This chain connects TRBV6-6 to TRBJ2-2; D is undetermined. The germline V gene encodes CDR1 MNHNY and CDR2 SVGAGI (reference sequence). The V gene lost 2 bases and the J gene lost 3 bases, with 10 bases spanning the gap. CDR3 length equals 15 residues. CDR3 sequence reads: CASSYGPRDTGELFF. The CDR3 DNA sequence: TGTGCCAGCAGTTACGGCCCTAGGGACACCGGGGAGCTGTTTTTT.

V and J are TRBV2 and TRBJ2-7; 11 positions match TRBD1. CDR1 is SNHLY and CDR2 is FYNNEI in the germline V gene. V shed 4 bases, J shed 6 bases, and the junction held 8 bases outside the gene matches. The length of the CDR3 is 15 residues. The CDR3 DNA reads TGTGCCAGCAGTGTCCCCGGGACAGGGGGAGGCGAGCAGTACTTC. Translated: CASSVPGTGGGEQYF.